The rows below give T cell receptor beta chains drawn from one sample of a study of blood T cells in healthy people across ages. TCRdb reprocessed the 5' RACE reads via MiXCR and lists one record per CDR3 protein. There are fewer than 2,000,000 distinct CDR3 sequences in the sample; 34% occur only once, and approximately 11% lies in the top ten. Input material: blood. The receptors here all came from a woman between 25 and 40 years old in good health. CDR3s include the opening cysteine and the closing phenylalanine or tryptophan. A D gene is named only where the DNA matches it firmly. Some rows have no size entry. The others give once, few or many, or a class for an expanded clone.

abundance	len	d_gene	v_gene	j_gene	CDR3nt	CDR3aa
few	15	TRBD1	TRBV20-1	TRBJ2-5	TGCAGTGTTAACCCACAGGGGAAAGGGCAAGAGACCCAGTACTTC	CSVNPQGKGQETQYF
many	15	TRBD1	TRBV9	TRBJ2-5	TGTGCCAGCAGCCCGCGAGGTGGGGGACAGGAGACCCAGTACTTC	CASSPRGGGQETQYF
NA	11	NA	TRBV30	TRBJ2-1	TGTGCCTGGAGCTCACAGCCGTCGCAGTTCTTC	CAWSSQPSQFF
NA	19	NA	TRBV14	TRBJ2-5	TGTGCCAGCAGCCAAGATAAGGTCGTCCCCCACGGAACAAAAGGGACCCAGTACTTC	CASSQDKVVPHGTKGTQYF
few	17	TRBD2	TRBV7-9	TRBJ2-3	TGTGCCAGCAGCTCATTCGCGCGGGAGGTCAGGTTGGATACGCAGTATTTT	CASSSFAREVRLDTQYF
NA	18	NA	TRBV20-1	TRBJ1-2	TGCAGTGCTAGAGTAGCGAGACAGTCACGAAGGGCTAACTATGGCTACACCTTC	CSARVARQSRRANYGYTF
few	12	TRBD1	TRBV6-6	TRBJ2-7	TGTGCCAGCAGCCCGGGACAGGGGGCTGGGTACTTC	CASSPGQGAGYF
NA	13	NA	TRBV19	TRBJ2-1	TGTGCCAGTAGTATAACATCGGCAGCTGAGCAGTTCTTC	CASSITSAAEQFF
NA	15	NA	TRBV28	TRBJ2-7	TGTGCCAGCAGTTCTACCCGGTATGAATTCTACGAGCAGTACTTC	CASSSTRYEFYEQYF
few	16	NA	TRBV20-1	TRBJ2-5	TGCAGTGCTAGAGGGACCGCTGCCAGGGAACAAGAGACCCAGTACTTC	CSARGTAAREQETQYF
NA	13	NA	TRBV7-3	TRBJ2-7	TGTGCCAGCAGCCGCAGGGGATTTGGGGAGCAGTACTTC	CASSRRGFGEQYF
once	15	NA	TRBV7-3	TRBJ2-6	TGTGCCAGCTGCTTAACGTGGTCTGGGGCCAACGTCCTGACTTTC	CASCLTWSGANVLTF
NA	14	TRBD2	TRBV27	TRBJ2-1	TGTGCCAGTTGGGAGAGCGGGGGGGCCTATGAGCAGTTCTTC	CASWESGGAYEQFF
NA	14	NA	TRBV11-2	TRBJ2-7	TGTGCCAGCACCAACAGGGAGGAATCCTACGAGCAGTACTTC	CASTNREESYEQYF
NA	13	NA	TRBV4-2	TRBJ2-7	TGTGCCAGCAGCCAACAGACTAGGTACGAGCAGTACTTC	CASSQQTRYEQYF
many	13	NA	TRBV20-1	TRBJ1-1	TGCAGTGCCCCGTTTTTCGGGAACACTGAAGCTTTCTTT	CSAPFFGNTEAFF
few	16	TRBD2	TRBV20-1	TRBJ2-1	TGCAGTGCTAGATGGGCAGCGGGAGGGCCTGGCTATGAGCAGTTCTTC	CSARWAAGGPGYEQFF
NA	14	NA	TRBV9	TRBJ2-5	TGTGCCAGCAGCGTAGCTGATGTACAAGAGACCCAGTACTTC	CASSVADVQETQYF
few	14	TRBD1	TRBV9	TRBJ1-2	TGTGCCAGCAGCGCCTCCGGGACAGGGTATGGCTACACCTTC	CASSASGTGYGYTF
NA	15	TRBD1	TRBV4-1	TRBJ2-7	TGCGCCAGCAGCCAAACCGGGGACAGTCGAACCGAGCAGTACTTC	CASSQTGDSRTEQYF
few	15	NA	TRBV9	TRBJ2-5	TGTGCCAGCAGCGCGAGAGGGGTGAAGCAAGAGACCCAGTACTTC	CASSARGVKQETQYF
NA	16	TRBD2	TRBV6-6	TRBJ2-3	TGTGCCAGCAGCACGAGCGGGGGGCTAATCACAGATACGCAGTATTTT	CASSTSGGLITDTQYF
NA	18	TRBD2	TRBV7-9	TRBJ2-1	TGTGCCAGCAGCTTAGATAGGACTAGCGGGGGCCGAACCAATGAGCAGTTCTTC	CASSLDRTSGGRTNEQFF
NA	13	NA	TRBV2	TRBJ1-1	TGTGCCAGCAGAGGGGACGGGAACACTGAAGCTTTCTTT	CASRGDGNTEAFF
NA	13	NA	TRBV7-9	TRBJ1-1	TGTGCCAGCACCAAGGGGACTAACACTGAAGCTTTCTTT	CASTKGTNTEAFF
NA	16	NA	TRBV7-3	TRBJ2-3	TGTGCCAGCAGCTTAACGCGCGGCGGTGGGCCAGATACGCAGTATTTT	CASSLTRGGGPDTQYF
few	14	NA	TRBV30	TRBJ2-3	TGTGCCTGGAGTAGTTTGGCAGGGTCAGATACGCAGTATTTT	CAWSSLAGSDTQYF
NA	13	NA	TRBV9	TRBJ2-1	TGTGCCAGCAGCGTGATGCCCTACGATGAGCAGTTCTTC	CASSVMPYDEQFF
NA	15	NA	TRBV6-5	TRBJ2-3	TGTGCCAGCAGTACCCGAGGCGGAACCACAGATGCGCAGTATTTT	CASSTRGGTTDAQYF
few	14	TRBD1	TRBV20-1	TRBJ2-5	TGCAGTGCTGCAAAGGGGGCGGAGCAAGAGACCCAGTACTTC	CSAAKGAEQETQYF
NA	13	NA	TRBV12-3/TRBV12-4	TRBJ1-1	TGTGCCAGCAGTCCACAGCGCAGCACTGAAGCTTTCTTT	CASSPQRSTEAFF
NA	16	TRBD2	TRBV11-1	TRBJ2-1	TGTGCCAGCAGCTACACTAGCGGGGAGGGGTACAATGAGCAGTTCTTC	CASSYTSGEGYNEQFF
few	15	NA	TRBV4-1	TRBJ1-5	TGCGCCAGCAGCCAAGTGCCGGGAGAGGCGCAGCCCCAGCATTTT	CASSQVPGEAQPQHF
few	14	NA	TRBV5-1	TRBJ2-1	TGCGCCAGCAGCTTGGCCGGGACACTCAATGAGCAGTTCTTC	CASSLAGTLNEQFF
NA	15	NA	TRBV25-1	TRBJ1-6	TGTGCCAGCATGGCCCTTGGATCCTATAATTCGCCCCTCCACTTT	CASMALGSYNSPLHF
NA	15	TRBD2	TRBV28	TRBJ2-5	TGTGCCAGCACCGAGACTAGCGGGAGTTGGGAGACCCAGTACTTC	CASTETSGSWETQYF
NA	15	TRBD2	TRBV20-1	TRBJ2-3	TGCAGTGCTCCCGGGACGGGAGGGCCCCCAGATGCGCAGTATTTT	CSAPGTGGPPDAQYF
NA	14	NA	TRBV28	TRBJ2-3	TGTGCCAGCAGCAGGGGGGTGACCACAGATACGCAGTATTTT	CASSRGVTTDTQYF
NA	13	NA	TRBV6-5	TRBJ2-6	TGTGCCAGCATGGGGCCTGGGGCCAACGTCCCGACTTTC	CASMGPGANVPTF
NA	15	TRBD1	TRBV5-1	TRBJ2-5	TGCGCCAGCAGCGCCGAACAGGGGTTCCCAGAGACCCAGTACTTC	CASSAEQGFPETQYF
few	15	TRBD1	TRBV9	TRBJ2-5	TGTGCCAGCAGCGCCCGGACAGGGGGCTTGCAGACCCAGTACTTC	CASSARTGGLQTQYF
few	19	TRBD1	TRBV3-1	TRBJ1-6	TGTGCCAGCAGTGGTGGGGTATGGACAGGGACTTCCTATAATTCACCCCTCCACTTT	CASSGGVWTGTSYNSPLHF
NA	15	TRBD1	TRBV5-6	TRBJ2-1	TGTGCCAGCAGCTTTGGGGACAGGGCGAGAAATGAGCAGTTCTTC	CASSFGDRARNEQFF
few	14	NA	TRBV6-1	TRBJ2-1	TGTGCCAGCAGTGAAGGGGGGTTGTATTATGAGCAGTTCTTC	CASSEGGLYYEQFF
few	16	TRBD2	TRBV7-9	TRBJ2-5	TGTGCCAGCAGCTTAGGTGTAGCGGGGGACCAAGAGACCCAGTACTTC	CASSLGVAGDQETQYF
few	12	NA	TRBV27	TRBJ1-1	TGTGCCAGCAGTTCTACAGGAGTCGAAGCTTTCTTT	CASSSTGVEAFF
few	15	NA	TRBV4-2	TRBJ2-3	TGTGCCAGCAGCCAAGATCCTAGCATGACAGATACGCAGTATTTT	CASSQDPSMTDTQYF
many	13	TRBD2	TRBV12-3/TRBV12-4	TRBJ2-7	TGTGCCAGCACCCCGGGGGGCTCCTACGAGCAGTACTTC	CASTPGGSYEQYF
NA	16	TRBD1	TRBV6-5	TRBJ2-2	TGTGCCAGCAGCGGTCAGGGGACAGGGCCATCCGGGGAGCTGTTTTTT	CASSGQGTGPSGELFF
NA	12	NA	TRBV29-1	TRBJ2-7	TGCAGCGTTCTTCTGAGGGCGGACGAGCAGTACTTC	CSVLLRADEQYF
few	13	TRBD2	TRBV15	TRBJ2-1	TGTGCCACCAGCCGACTAGCGGGAGAGGAGCAGTTCTTC	CATSRLAGEEQFF
NA	15	TRBD2	TRBV6-5	TRBJ2-1	TGTGCCAGCAGATTGACTAGCGGGAGCTACAATGAGCAGTTCTTC	CASRLTSGSYNEQFF